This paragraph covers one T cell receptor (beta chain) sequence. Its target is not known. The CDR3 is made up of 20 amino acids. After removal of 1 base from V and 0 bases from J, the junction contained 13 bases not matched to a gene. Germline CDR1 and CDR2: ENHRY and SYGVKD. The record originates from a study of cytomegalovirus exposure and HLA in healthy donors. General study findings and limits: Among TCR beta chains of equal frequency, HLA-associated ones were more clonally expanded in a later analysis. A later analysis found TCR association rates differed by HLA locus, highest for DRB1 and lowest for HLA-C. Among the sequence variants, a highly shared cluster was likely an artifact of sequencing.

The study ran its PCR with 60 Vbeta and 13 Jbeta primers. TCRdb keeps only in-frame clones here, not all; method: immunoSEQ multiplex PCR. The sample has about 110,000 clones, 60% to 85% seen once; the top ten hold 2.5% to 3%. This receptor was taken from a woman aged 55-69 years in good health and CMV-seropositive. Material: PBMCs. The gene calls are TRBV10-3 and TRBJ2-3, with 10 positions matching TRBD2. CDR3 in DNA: TGTGCCATCAGTGAGTGGGCTAGCGGGAGAGGGAGTAGGAGCACAGATACGCAGTATTTT. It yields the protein CAISEWASGRGSRSTDTQYF.